Shown below are 26 T cell receptor beta chains from a single sample sequenced in a study of multiple sclerosis patients with progressive multifocal leukoencephalopathy. Time point described: before natalizumab initiation. Measured with immunoSEQ multiplex PCR; TCRdb has only the in-frame clones, and not every one. The sample has some 31,000 clones, over 75% seen once. Sequencing input: PBMCs. The receptors shown here come from a human donor with multiple sclerosis.

The chain carries TRBV6-5 and TRBJ1-4, with D perhaps TRBD1 (6 bases). The CDR3 is 14 amino acids. Per germline, CDR1 MNHEY and CDR2 SVGAGI. Between the trimmed V and J ends, which lost 5 bases and 8 bases, there was a span of 15 bases. The CDR3 is CASSAGAIKEKLFF. The CDR3 nucleotides are TGTGCCAGCAGTGCAGGGGCCATTAAGGAAAAACTGTTTTTT.

V and J are TRBV30 and TRBJ1-1; no clear D gene. Deletions cut 1 base from V and 7 bases from J, with 13 bases between. In germline, CDR1 is GTSNPN, CDR2 SVGIG (reference sequence). The CDR3 covers 13 residues. CDR3 loop: CAWSAGWRGEAFF. In DNA form, the CDR3 reads TGTGCCTGGAGTGCGGGTTGGAGAGGTGAAGCTTTCTTT.

This clone was detected only once. The J gene is TRBJ2-1, the V gene TRBV5-4; D tentatively reads TRBD1 or TRBD2 (5 bases each). CDR1 SGHNT and CDR2 YYREEE come from the germline V gene (reference sequence). V was shortened by 4 bases and J by 4 bases, with 9 bases between the two germline ends. The CDR3 is 13 amino acids. The CDR3 reads CASSMGRYNEQFF. DNA for the CDR3: TGTGCCAGCAGCATGGGACGTTACAATGAGCAGTTCTTC.

For the CDR3, the DNA is TGTGCCAGCAGCTTAGCCACGGGACTACCCTACAATGAGCAGTTCTTC. It specifies CASSLATGLPYNEQFF. V is TRBV7-2 and J is TRBJ2-1; 7 nucleotides agree with TRBD2. The CDR3 runs to 16 residues. V lost 0 bases, J lost 2 bases, and 4 bases stayed unmatched. In germline, CDR1 is SGHTA, CDR2 FQGNSA.

The rearrangement joins TRBV11-2 to TRBJ1-2; tentative D call: TRBD1 (6 bases). From germline, CDR1 is SGHAT and CDR2 FQNNGV. The CDR3 loop spans 13 amino acids. V was trimmed by 5 bases and J by 6 bases, leaving 13 bases between them. The CDR3 spells CASSLQGDHGYTF. The CDR3 DNA is TGTGCCAGCAGCCTACAGGGAGACCATGGCTACACCTTC.

The V and J genes are TRBV27 and TRBJ2-3; 8 nucleotides match TRBD1. The J segment lost 3 bases and the V segment lost 7 bases, leaving 3 bases of the junction unmatched. The CDR3 consists of 13 residues. Germline V CDR1 and CDR2: MNHEY, SMNVEV (reference sequence). CDR3 nucleotides: TGTGCCAGCACCGACAGGGGAACAGATACGCAGTATTTT. It yields the protein CASTDRGTDTQYF.

This clone showed up just once. V gene TRBV11-2 combines with J gene TRBJ1-2; TRBD1 is a possible D gene (5 bases). The germline V gene encodes CDR1 SGHAT and CDR2 FQNNGV. The V end was cut by 4 bases, the J end by 2 bases, with 11 bases between. This CDR3 contains 14 residues. Written as DNA, the CDR3 is TGTGCCAGCAGCTCCCGGGGGTTCAACTATGGCTACACCTTC. This sequence encodes CASSSRGFNYGYTF.

The chain couples TRBV10-3 to TRBJ2-3; TRBD2 aligns across 8 bases. Germline assignment: CDR1 ENHRY and CDR2 SYGVKD. CDR3 size: 14 residues. The V gene end was trimmed by 6 bases and the J gene end by 3 bases; junction bases not matched to a gene: 5. CDR3 bases: TGTGCCATCAGGGTCACGGGAGGGACAGATACGCAGTATTTT. Translating gives CAIRVTGGTDTQYF.

This clone was detected only a few times. V is TRBV19 and J is TRBJ1-1; maybe TRBD1 (6 bases). CDR3 length: 12 residues. The germline V gene encodes CDR1 LNHDA and CDR2 SQIVND (reference sequence). Trimming took 5 bases from V and 6 from J, leaving 10 bases between them. The chain's CDR3 is CASSSGQPEAFF. The CDR3 DNA follows: TGTGCCAGTAGTTCCGGACAGCCTGAAGCTTTCTTT.

The CDR3 DNA is TGTGCCAGCACCTTCGGACTAGCGGGATACAATGAGCAGTTCTTC. It encodes CASTFGLAGYNEQFF. This chain uses TRBV6-1 with TRBJ2-1, with 12 bases aligning to TRBD2. The CDR3 sequence is 15 residues long. Per the germline V gene, CDR1 is MNHNS and CDR2 is SASEGT. Trimming at V came to 7 bases and at J to 4 bases, leaving 5 bases not matched to a gene.

The gene calls are TRBV5-4 and TRBJ2-4, with D perhaps matching TRBD1 or TRBD2 (5 bases each). V was shortened by 4 bases and J by 6 bases, with 17 bases between the two germline ends. Germline-derived CDR1 and CDR2 are SGHNT and YYREEE (reference sequence). The CDR3 spans 15 residues. CDR3 DNA: TGTGCCAGCAGCGGTCGGGGCCCTCAGGGAAACATTCAGTACTTC. Translation gives CASSGRGPQGNIQYF.

A word on this clone: The germline gene is not matched at one end of the junction; a read error may be the cause. The chain has TRBV19 and TRBJ2-6, with TRBD1 identical over 7 bases. From germline, CDR1 is LNHDA and CDR2 SQIVND (reference sequence). There are 16 residues in the CDR3. The CDR3 DNA reads TGTGCCAGTCGTATCAAGGGGGCGGCTGGGGCCAACGTCCTGACTTTC. Translating it yields CASRIKGAAGANVLTF.

V is TRBV5-4 and J is TRBJ1-1, with D hard to call. Deletions cut 5 bases from V and 1 base from J, with 9 bases between. The CDR3 extends over 13 amino acids. The germline V gene has CDR1 SGHNT and CDR2 YYREEE (reference sequence). Written as DNA, the CDR3 is TGTGCCAGCAGTGCCGCCGGGAACACTGAAGCTTTCTTT. This translates into CASSAAGNTEAFF.

This chain links TRBV7-2 with TRBJ2-4, with D hard to call. Trimming cost V 5 bases and J 7 bases, with 12 bases left between them. The CDR3 runs to 13 residues. CDR1 is SGHTA and CDR2 is FQGNSA in the germline V gene. The CDR3 DNA reads as TGTGCCAGCAGCGGCTTGGGCCTTAACATTCAGTACTTC. Amino acids: CASSGLGLNIQYF.

The chain recombines TRBV7-2 with TRBJ1-4; D gene uncertain. CDR1 and CDR2 (germline): SGHTA, FQGNSA. The CDR3 has 15 residues. Trimming left V 3 bases short and J 2 bases short, with 10 bases between. The CDR3 is CASSLQHGTNEKLFF. The CDR3 nucleotides read TGTGCCAGCAGCTTGCAACACGGGACTAATGAAAAACTGTTTTTT.

The chain joins TRBV23-1 to TRBJ2-3; the D gene is possibly TRBD2 (6 bases). TRBV23-1 is noted as an ORF with a role that remains uncertain. The CDR3 sequence is 19 residues long. The ends were cut back, 7 bases at V and 0 bases at J, with 26 bases in the middle. In nucleotides, the CDR3 is TGCGCCAGCACCCAAACCCCTTCACACCGGCGGGGCAGCACAGATACGCAGTATTTT. This encodes CASTQTPSHRRGSTDTQYF.

The table lists this clone with a few counts. The chain combines TRBV27 with TRBJ1-2; 7 nucleotides align to TRBD1. Germline trimming cut 5 bases from V and 5 bases from J; bases unmatched to any gene: 14. The CDR3 runs 16 residues. Germline V lookup: CDR1 MNHEY, CDR2 SMNVEV (reference sequence). CDR3 in amino acids: CASSPRPGQKDYGYTF. The DNA of the CDR3 is TGTGCCAGCAGTCCACGACCGGGACAGAAAGATTATGGCTACACCTTC.

The chain joins TRBV4-1 to TRBJ2-5; D perhaps matches TRBD2 (5 bases). The V gene's germline CDR1 is MGHRA and CDR2 YSYEKL. With 3 bases removed from V and 11 bases from J, the gap between germline ends came to 22 bases. The CDR3 is 15 amino acids. CDR3: CASSHSTPGVGEQYF. In nucleotides, the CDR3 is TGCGCCAGCAGCCATAGCACGCCCGGGGTGGGTGAGCAGTACTTC.

The chain links TRBV30 to TRBJ1-4; D ambiguous. CDR3 size: 12 residues. Trimming took off 2 bases at V and 15 bases at J, with 16 bases between the two ends. Germline values: CDR1 GTSNPN, CDR2 SVGIG (reference sequence). The DNA for the CDR3 is TGTGCCTGGAGTTCCAGTCCCCGTGATATGTTTTTT. Translation: CAWSSSPRDMFF.

The chain recombines TRBV9 with TRBJ1-5; possible D gene TRBD1, 5 bases. The CDR3 loop spans 14 amino acids. Germline lookup yields CDR1 SGDLS and CDR2 YYNGEE. The V end lost 4 bases, the J end lost 7 bases, and 15 bases lay between the germline ends. The CDR3 coding sequence is TGTGCCAGCAGCCCGGGGACTTTGAGGCAGCCCCAGCATTTT. This translates into CASSPGTLRQPQHF. Using reference TRBV9 and TRBJ1-5 for the parts outside the CDR3, the full variable domain is DSGVTQTPKHLITATGQRVTLRCSPRSGDLSVYWYQQSLDQGLQFLIQYYNGEERAKGNILERFSAQQFPDLHSELNLSSLELGDSALYFCASSPGTLRQPQHFGDGTRLSIL.

J is TRBJ2-3 and V is TRBV5-1; perhaps TRBD2 as D (5 bases). There are 13 residues in the CDR3. V lost 2 bases and J 6 bases, leaving 10 bases between the germline ends. Germline assignment: CDR1 SGHRS and CDR2 YFSETQ. CDR3 amino acids: CASSLGGVDTQYF. CDR3 bases: TGCGCCAGCAGCTTAGGAGGTGTGGATACGCAGTATTTT.

This clone appeared a few times. The CDR3 is CASSVSGGSSGNTIYF. The CDR3 DNA follows: TGTGCCAGCAGCGTATCCGGAGGAAGCTCTGGAAACACCATATATTTT. V is TRBV9 and J is TRBJ1-3; D call uncertain. This CDR3 is 16 amino acids long. CDR1 and CDR2 from the germline V gene are SGDLS and YYNGEE. V was clipped by 1 base and J by 0 bases, with 11 bases between them.

V and J are TRBV28 and TRBJ1-6, with D possibly being TRBD1 (5 bases). V lost 2 bases and J 7 bases, leaving 24 bases between the germline ends. The germline CDR1 and CDR2 sequences are MDHEN and SYDVKM. The CDR3 contains 19 residues. CDR3 DNA: TGTGCCAGCAGTTTAGTAGGGGACCCCGTCAGGTTGCTCAATTCACCCCTCCACTTT. Translation: CASSLVGDPVRLLNSPLHF.

CDR3: CASSLFEGAKGELFF. The DNA for the CDR3 is TGTGCCAGCAGCTTATTCGAGGGGGCGAAGGGGGAGCTGTTTTTT. This chain connects TRBV7-8 to TRBJ2-2; TRBD1 matches at 7 bases. This CDR3 has 15 amino acids. From germline, CDR1 is SGHVS and CDR2 FQNEAQ. The junction had 8 bases not matched to a gene; V was cut back by 2 bases and J by 8 bases.

This rearrangement joins TRBV5-1 to TRBJ2-7; D remains unclear. The CDR3 totals 14 residues. Germline CDR1 is SGHRS and CDR2 is YFSETQ. V lost 2 bases to trimming and J lost 1 base, with 10 bases between them. CDR3 nucleotide sequence: TGCGCCAGCAGCTTAAGGGAATCTTCCTACGAGCAGTACTTC. Protein sequence: CASSLRESSYEQYF.

This clone has more than one count but fewer than ten. V and J are TRBV27 and TRBJ1-3; TRBD1 aligns across 8 bases. The germline V gene has CDR1 MNHEY and CDR2 SMNVEV (reference sequence). CDR3 size: 16 residues. V shed 9 bases and J 3 bases; nucleotides not matched to a gene: 13. CDR3 sequence reads: CASRDGTGVNGNTIYF. The DNA of the CDR3 is TGTGCCAGTCGGGACGGGACAGGAGTGAATGGAAACACCATATATTTT.